The source of this T cell receptor (beta chain) is a study of response to subunit inactivated influenza vaccine. The study, taken as a whole, reports: Authors suggested seasonal influenza vaccinations each recruit few new T cells.

TCRdb independently ran MiXCR on the RT-PCR reads; one entry per CDR3 protein. The profile shows hundreds of thousands of distinct CDR3 sequences, 12% to 15% of them singletons. As regards this clonotype: Its target is unknown.

The origin of this receptor is a man between 45 and 60 years old who received an inactivated influenza vaccine. The sample consisted of PBMCs from blood, taken around 14 days before vaccination.

CDR3 sequence reads: CASSLAGAVDTQYF. DNA for the CDR3: TGCGCCAGCAGCTTGGCAGGGGCAGTGGATACGCAGTATTTT. The genes are TRBV5-1 and TRBJ2-3; D possibly corresponds to TRBD1 (6 bases). Germline CDR1 is SGHRS and CDR2 is YFSETQ. The ends were cut back, 0 bases at V and 6 bases at J, with 11 bases in the middle. The CDR3 is 14 amino acids.